The 7 T cell receptor beta chains in this list originate from one sample, sequenced in a study of blood T cell repertoires in COVID-19. Only in-frame clones appear in the TCRdb table, and some are missing; sequencing was by immunoSEQ multiplex PCR. The sample yields around 190,000 clones, 85% to 90% seen once. Sequencing was carried out using peripheral blood. The receptor source for this set is a human donor in a cohort sampled during active COVID-19.

The J gene is TRBJ2-3, the V gene TRBV12-2; TRBD1 is the table's D call, not checked against the DNA. TRBV12-2 is an annotated pseudogene. The CDR3 extends over 18 amino acids. CDR3 protein: CASRLMVGAAFAGDTQYF. The CDR3 region has the DNA TGTGCAAGTCGCTTAATGGTAGGGGCGGCCTTCGCTGGGGATACGCAGTATTTT.

CDR3 nucleotides: TGTGCCAGCAGCGTGGGACTTGCAGATACGCAGTATTTT. Protein product: CASSVGLADTQYF. This sequence joins TRBV14 and TRBJ2-3; TRBD2 is a possible D gene (6 bases). This CDR3 comprises 13 residues. V gave up 5 bases and J gave up 4 bases, with 10 bases separating them. CDR1 SGHDN and CDR2 FVKESK come from the germline V gene.

This clone was found once. CDR3 protein: CASSKRVDTDTQYF. The CDR3 region has the DNA TGTGCCAGCAGCAAGCGGGTCGACACAGATACGCAGTATTTT. This chain links TRBV21-1 with TRBJ2-3; no DNA check was done on the table's D call, TRBD2. TRBV21-1 is flagged as a pseudogene. This CDR3 is 14 amino acids long.

The chain employs TRBV2 and TRBJ1-1; D is uncertain. The V end lost 5 bases, the J end lost 0 bases, and 7 bases lay between the germline ends. CDR1 is SNHLY, CDR2 FYNNEI, per germline. There are 13 residues in the CDR3. CDR3 sequence reads: CASSSQMNTEAFF. The CDR3 DNA reads TGTGCCAGCAGTTCTCAGATGAACACTGAAGCTTTCTTT.

V and J are TRBV2 and TRBJ1-2; 9 bases agree with TRBD1. Looked up from germline, CDR1 is SNHLY and CDR2 is FYNNEI. V shed 7 bases and J 7 bases; nucleotides not matched to a gene: 10. The CDR3 length is 14 residues. CDR3 sequence reads: CASIPGQGLFGYTF. For the CDR3, the DNA is TGTGCCAGCATCCCGGGACAGGGCCTTTTTGGCTACACCTTC.

In regard to this clone: Other DNA variants within this sample encode the same CDR3. The rearrangement joins TRBV28 to TRBJ2-7; TRBD2 aligns across 9 bases. CDR1 is MDHEN and CDR2 is SYDVKM in the germline V gene. V dropped 3 bases and J dropped 2; count of bases not matched to a gene: 2. This CDR3 comprises 14 residues. The CDR3 region is CASSLAGGTYEQYF. DNA of the CDR3: TGTGCCAGCAGTTTGGCGGGAGGGACCTACGAGCAGTACTTC.

This chain connects TRBV28 to TRBJ2-1; 10 bases map to TRBD2. Looked up from germline, CDR1 is MDHEN and CDR2 is SYDVKM. The J segment lost 5 bases and the V segment lost 7 bases, leaving 8 bases of the junction unmatched. The length of the CDR3 is 15 residues. CDR3: CASTKAGGPHNEQFF. DNA of the CDR3: TGTGCCAGCACCAAAGCGGGAGGGCCCCACAATGAGCAGTTCTTC.